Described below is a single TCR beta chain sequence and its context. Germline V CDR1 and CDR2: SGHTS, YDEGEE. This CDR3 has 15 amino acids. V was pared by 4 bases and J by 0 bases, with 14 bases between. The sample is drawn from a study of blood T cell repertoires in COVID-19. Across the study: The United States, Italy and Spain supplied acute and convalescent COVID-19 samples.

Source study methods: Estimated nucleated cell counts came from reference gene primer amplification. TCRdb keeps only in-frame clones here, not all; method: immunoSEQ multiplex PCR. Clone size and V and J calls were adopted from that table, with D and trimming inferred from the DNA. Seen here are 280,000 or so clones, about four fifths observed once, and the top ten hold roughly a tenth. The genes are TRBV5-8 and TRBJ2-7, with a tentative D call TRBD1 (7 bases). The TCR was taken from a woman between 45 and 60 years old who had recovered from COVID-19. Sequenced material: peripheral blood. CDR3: CASSTGDRSSYEQYF. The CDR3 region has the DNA TGTGCCAGCAGCACGGGGGACAGATCCTCCTACGAGCAGTACTTC.